This TCR beta chain was identified in a study of T cell responses to AZD1222 COVID-19 vaccine. CDR3 length equals 15 residues. V lost 4 bases to trimming and J lost 0 bases, with 13 bases between them. CDR1 is SGHRS, CDR2 YFSETQ, per germline. A word on this clone: No antigen is known for it.

Some clones are missing from TCRdb's copy, which holds only in-frame ones; the method was immunoSEQ multiplex PCR. The sample comprises 90,000 to 130,000 clones, roughly 90% of which are singletons, and around 14% rests with the top ten. Investigators merged groups given second doses at roughly 4 or roughly 12 weeks. Study-wide points: Baseline seropositivity occurred in only six AZD1222 recipients.

The J gene is TRBJ1-1, the V gene TRBV5-1; a possible D gene is TRBD1 (5 bases). The sequence derives from an adult who received the AZD1222 COVID-19 vaccine. The specimen comprised peripheral blood, sampled 28 days after the second AZD1222 dose. CDR3 region: CASSPRDGVNTEAFF. The CDR3, as DNA: TGCGCCAGCAGCCCTCGGGACGGAGTGAACACTGAAGCTTTCTTT.